The rows below give T cell receptor beta chains drawn from one sample of a study of radiotherapy plus CTLA-4 blockade in lung cancer. Profiled with immunoSEQ multiplex PCR; TCRdb holds only in-frame clones, not every one. The top ten clones hold about 23% of a sample with more than 75,000 clones, roughly 80% of them seen once. Sequences were derived from peripheral blood, sampled from a patient treated with radiotherapy plus ipilimumab. The receptors derive from a human donor with non-small cell lung cancer that progressed on radiotherapy plus ipilimumab. CDR3s include the opening cysteine and the closing phenylalanine or tryptophan. The D gene is left open where the match is weak. Part of the rows lack a size; the others show once, few, many or a class for expanded clones.

d_gene: .; j_gene: TRBJ1-1; v_gene: TRBV18; abundance: .; CDR3nt: TGTGCCAGCTCACCCAGGCCGGACACTGAAGCTTTCTTT; CDR3aa: CASSPRPDTEAFF
d_gene: TRBD2; j_gene: TRBJ2-3; v_gene: TRBV15; abundance: .; CDR3nt: TGTGCCACCAGCAGAGGTAGCGGGTGGGAAGCAGATACGCAGTATTTT; CDR3aa: CATSRGSGWEADTQYF
d_gene: .; j_gene: TRBJ1-5; v_gene: TRBV19; abundance: .; CDR3nt: TGTGCCAGTAGTAATATCAAAGTTCTTTTTTTACAGCCCCAGCATTTT; CDR3aa: CASSNIKVLFLQPQHF
d_gene: .; j_gene: TRBJ2-1; v_gene: TRBV2; abundance: .; CDR3nt: TGTGCCAGCAGTGAAGGCGGAAGTGGCTCCTACAATGAGCAGTTCTTC; CDR3aa: CASSEGGSGSYNEQFF
d_gene: .; j_gene: TRBJ1-1; v_gene: TRBV7-8; abundance: .; CDR3nt: TGTGCCAGCAGCTTAGTAATGGGGAGCACTGAAGCTTTCTTT; CDR3aa: CASSLVMGSTEAFF
d_gene: .; j_gene: TRBJ2-6; v_gene: TRBV9; abundance: few; CDR3nt: TGTGCCAGCAGCGGACTACAGGGTGCAGGGGCCAACGTCCTGACTTTC; CDR3aa: CASSGLQGAGANVLTF
d_gene: TRBD2; j_gene: TRBJ2-7; v_gene: TRBV28; abundance: .; CDR3nt: TGTGCCAGCAGTAAAGGGACTAGCGGGCTCTACGAGCAGTACTTC; CDR3aa: CASSKGTSGLYEQYF
d_gene: TRBD2; j_gene: TRBJ2-7; v_gene: TRBV5-4; abundance: .; CDR3nt: TGTGCCAGCAGCCCCGGGACTAGCAACGAGCAGTACTTC; CDR3aa: CASSPGTSNEQYF
d_gene: TRBD2; j_gene: TRBJ2-1; v_gene: TRBV29-1; abundance: once; CDR3nt: TGCAGCGTTGAAAGGGGGACTAGCGGGAATTTAAGGCAGTTCTTC; CDR3aa: CSVERGTSGNLRQFF
d_gene: TRBD1; j_gene: TRBJ1-4; v_gene: TRBV11-3; abundance: .; CDR3nt: TGTGCCAGCAGTTTACAGGGGGCGGATGAAAAACTGTTTTTT; CDR3aa: CASSLQGADEKLFF
d_gene: .; j_gene: TRBJ2-5; v_gene: TRBV7-9; abundance: .; CDR3nt: TGTGCCAGCAGCGCCCGGAATTTAGAGACCCAGTACTTC; CDR3aa: CASSARNLETQYF
d_gene: .; j_gene: TRBJ1-1; v_gene: TRBV28; abundance: .; CDR3nt: TGTGCCAGCTGGGACCAATTAGGGGAAGCTTTCTTT; CDR3aa: CASWDQLGEAFF
d_gene: .; j_gene: TRBJ1-3; v_gene: TRBV5-1; abundance: .; CDR3nt: TGCGCCAGCAGTCCTGACGTCCGGGTCCTCTCTGGAAACACCATATATTTT; CDR3aa: CASSPDVRVLSGNTIYF
d_gene: .; j_gene: TRBJ1-2; v_gene: TRBV28; abundance: .; CDR3nt: TGTGCCAGCAGTTTACCTTCAGGCCAGGTATCTGGCTACACCTTC; CDR3aa: CASSLPSGQVSGYTF
d_gene: TRBD2; j_gene: TRBJ2-7; v_gene: TRBV11-2; abundance: .; CDR3nt: TGTGCCAGCAGCTTATTCGCTAGCGGGAGTGGCTACGAGCAGTACTTC; CDR3aa: CASSLFASGSGYEQYF
d_gene: TRBD2; j_gene: TRBJ2-1; v_gene: TRBV18; abundance: .; CDR3nt: TGTGCCAGCTCACCGAGGACTAGCGGGAGCTCGAATGAGCAGTTCTTC; CDR3aa: CASSPRTSGSSNEQFF
d_gene: TRBD2; j_gene: TRBJ2-3; v_gene: TRBV29-1; abundance: .; CDR3nt: TGCAGCGTTGAAGATACGATAGGACTAGCGGGAGCAGATACGCAGTATTTT; CDR3aa: CSVEDTIGLAGADTQYF
d_gene: .; j_gene: TRBJ2-7; v_gene: TRBV14; abundance: once; CDR3nt: TGTGCCAGCAGCCAAGTGATAAGGGGCGAGCAGTACTTC; CDR3aa: CASSQVIRGEQYF
d_gene: .; j_gene: TRBJ2-3; v_gene: TRBV28; abundance: once; CDR3nt: TGCGCGACCGTAGGGCTTGGCACAGATACGCAGTATTTT; CDR3aa: CATVGLGTDTQYF
d_gene: TRBD2; j_gene: TRBJ2-1; v_gene: TRBV7-3; abundance: .; CDR3nt: TGTGCCAGCAGCGTCCGGACTAGCGGGAGCGTATTGTGTAGGAATGAGCAGTTCTTC; CDR3aa: CASSVRTSGSVLCRNEQFF
d_gene: .; j_gene: TRBJ2-1; v_gene: TRBV9; abundance: .; CDR3nt: TGTGCCAGCAGCTTAAATTTCGTTAGCGAGCAGTTCTTC; CDR3aa: CASSLNFVSEQFF
d_gene: TRBD2; j_gene: TRBJ2-7; v_gene: TRBV28; abundance: .; CDR3nt: TGTGCCAGCAGTTTACGCCTAGCGGGATTGGGGCAGTACTTC; CDR3aa: CASSLRLAGLGQYF
d_gene: TRBD2; j_gene: TRBJ2-1; v_gene: TRBV5-1; abundance: .; CDR3nt: TGCGCCAGCAGCTTGTTAGCGGGAGATTCGGATGAGCAGTTCTTC; CDR3aa: CASSLLAGDSDEQFF
d_gene: TRBD1; j_gene: TRBJ1-5; v_gene: TRBV29-1; abundance: .; CDR3nt: TGCAGCGTCCGGACAGGGGAAGGACCCCAGCATTTT; CDR3aa: CSVRTGEGPQHF
d_gene: TRBD2; j_gene: TRBJ2-1; v_gene: TRBV5-6; abundance: .; CDR3nt: TGTGCCAGCAGTAGAACGGGACTAGATGTCGTCAATGAGCAGTTCTTC; CDR3aa: CASSRTGLDVVNEQFF
d_gene: .; j_gene: TRBJ1-1; v_gene: TRBV28; abundance: .; CDR3nt: TGTGCCAGCACCCGAGGGGAAGCTTTCTTT; CDR3aa: CASTRGEAFF
d_gene: .; j_gene: TRBJ2-1; v_gene: TRBV15; abundance: .; CDR3nt: TGTGCCACCAGCAGAGCCGAGGGTATGTCCTACAATGAGCAGTTCTTC; CDR3aa: CATSRAEGMSYNEQFF
d_gene: TRBD1; j_gene: TRBJ2-5; v_gene: TRBV6-6; abundance: .; CDR3nt: TGTGCCAGCAGTAACAGGGGGCAAGAGACCCAGTACTTC; CDR3aa: CASSNRGQETQYF
d_gene: .; j_gene: TRBJ2-4; v_gene: TRBV5-6; abundance: .; CDR3nt: TGTGCCAGCAGCTTGAAGACCCACCTAGCCAAAAACATTCAGTACTTC; CDR3aa: CASSLKTHLAKNIQYF
d_gene: TRBD2; j_gene: TRBJ2-1; v_gene: TRBV6-1; abundance: .; CDR3nt: TGTGCCAGCGATATCGGCGGGAGGCGACGCAATGAGCAGTTCTTC; CDR3aa: CASDIGGRRRNEQFF
d_gene: TRBD2; j_gene: TRBJ2-3; v_gene: TRBV2; abundance: .; CDR3nt: TGTGCCAGCAGTGAAGCAGGTCGCGGGGGTTGGCCTAGCAGCACAGATACGCAGTATTTT; CDR3aa: CASSEAGRGGWPSSTDTQYF
d_gene: .; j_gene: TRBJ2-2; v_gene: TRBV4-1; abundance: few; CDR3nt: TGCGCCAGCAGCCAATTGGATATGGGGTTAGCCGGGGAGCTGTTTTTT; CDR3aa: CASSQLDMGLAGELFF
d_gene: .; j_gene: TRBJ2-2; v_gene: TRBV7-9; abundance: .; CDR3nt: TGTGCCAGCAGCTTATCTGTCTGGACGACCGGGGAGCTGTTTTTT; CDR3aa: CASSLSVWTTGELFF
d_gene: .; j_gene: TRBJ2-7; v_gene: TRBV5-1; abundance: .; CDR3nt: TGCGCCAGCAGCTTGGGGGCAGCCTACGAGCAGTACTTC; CDR3aa: CASSLGAAYEQYF
d_gene: .; j_gene: TRBJ2-7; v_gene: TRBV18; abundance: few; CDR3nt: TGTGCCAGCTCACCAGTTGGACTGGGAGCCTACGAGCAGTACTTC; CDR3aa: CASSPVGLGAYEQYF
d_gene: .; j_gene: TRBJ2-7; v_gene: TRBV13; abundance: .; CDR3nt: TGTGCCAGCAGCTTAGGAGTAGGGGGACTCAGCTCCTACGAGCAGTACTTC; CDR3aa: CASSLGVGGLSSYEQYF
d_gene: TRBD1; j_gene: TRBJ1-2; v_gene: TRBV5-4; abundance: .; CDR3nt: TGTGCCAGCAGACCGGGACAGGGCCCCTATGGCTACACCTTC; CDR3aa: CASRPGQGPYGYTF
d_gene: TRBD2; j_gene: TRBJ2-1; v_gene: TRBV10-2; abundance: .; CDR3nt: TGCGCCAGCCGGGTCCATAGCGGGAGGGCGGGCAATGAGCAGTTCTTC; CDR3aa: CASRVHSGRAGNEQFF
d_gene: TRBD1; j_gene: TRBJ1-5; v_gene: TRBV18; abundance: .; CDR3nt: TGTGCCAGCTCACCCGAAACAGGGGGATGGGGCAATCAGCCCCAGCATTTT; CDR3aa: CASSPETGGWGNQPQHF
d_gene: TRBD1; j_gene: TRBJ1-3; v_gene: TRBV9; abundance: few; CDR3nt: TGTGCCAGCAGCGTAGTGGACAGGGGAGGTGGAAACACCATATATTTT; CDR3aa: CASSVVDRGGGNTIYF
d_gene: .; j_gene: TRBJ2-4; v_gene: TRBV9; abundance: .; CDR3nt: TGTGCCAGCAGCGTAGGTCAGAATACCAAAAACATTCAGTACTTC; CDR3aa: CASSVGQNTKNIQYF
d_gene: .; j_gene: TRBJ2-3; v_gene: TRBV5-6; abundance: .; CDR3nt: TGTGCCAGCAGCGCCATCGGGACTTCTTACACAGATACGCAGTATTTT; CDR3aa: CASSAIGTSYTDTQYF
d_gene: TRBD2; j_gene: TRBJ2-3; v_gene: TRBV30; abundance: .; CDR3nt: TGTGCCTGGAGCCCGGGACTAGCGGTCACAGATACGCAGTATTTT; CDR3aa: CAWSPGLAVTDTQYF
d_gene: TRBD2; j_gene: TRBJ2-5; v_gene: TRBV5-1; abundance: .; CDR3nt: TGCGCCAGCAGCTTGGTGGCTAGCGGTTTACAAGAGACCCAGTACTTC; CDR3aa: CASSLVASGLQETQYF
d_gene: .; j_gene: TRBJ2-4; v_gene: TRBV27; abundance: .; CDR3nt: TGTGCCAGCAGTTTAGGGTTAGGGCTTGAAAACATTCAGTACTTC; CDR3aa: CASSLGLGLENIQYF
d_gene: .; j_gene: TRBJ1-2; v_gene: TRBV6-5; abundance: .; CDR3nt: TGTGCCAGCAGTCCGTGGACAGCAGACTATGGCTACACCTTC; CDR3aa: CASSPWTADYGYTF
d_gene: TRBD2; j_gene: TRBJ2-1; v_gene: TRBV7-2; abundance: .; CDR3nt: TGTGCCAGCAGCTTAGGACTAGCATCCTACAATGAGCAGTTCTTC; CDR3aa: CASSLGLASYNEQFF
d_gene: .; j_gene: TRBJ2-5; v_gene: TRBV11-3; abundance: .; CDR3nt: TGTGCCAGCAGCTTGGGCGGGGCAGAGACCCAGTACTTC; CDR3aa: CASSLGGAETQYF
d_gene: .; j_gene: TRBJ2-7; v_gene: TRBV6-1; abundance: .; CDR3nt: TGTGCCAGCAGTGAATTATCCGGTCCAACCTACGAGCAGTACTTC; CDR3aa: CASSELSGPTYEQYF
d_gene: TRBD1; j_gene: TRBJ1-1; v_gene: TRBV5-6; abundance: .; CDR3nt: TGTGCCAGCAGTTGGGACAGGCGGACTGAAGCTTTCTTT; CDR3aa: CASSWDRRTEAFF
d_gene: .; j_gene: TRBJ2-7; v_gene: TRBV28; abundance: .; CDR3nt: TGTGCCAGCATTTCAGTCGGCGAGCAGTACTTC; CDR3aa: CASISVGEQYF
d_gene: .; j_gene: TRBJ2-4; v_gene: TRBV7-2; abundance: .; CDR3nt: TGTGCCAGCAGCTTAGGTGGGGAGTCCAAAAACATTCAGTACTTC; CDR3aa: CASSLGGESKNIQYF
d_gene: .; j_gene: TRBJ2-5; v_gene: TRBV28; abundance: .; CDR3nt: TGTGCCAGCAGTTTAAGGGGACCGCGAACCCAGTACTTC; CDR3aa: CASSLRGPRTQYF
d_gene: TRBD2; j_gene: TRBJ2-7; v_gene: TRBV28; abundance: once; CDR3nt: TGTGCCAGCAGCCGTACTAGCGGGACCTCCTACGAGCAGTACTTC; CDR3aa: CASSRTSGTSYEQYF
d_gene: .; j_gene: TRBJ1-2; v_gene: TRBV7-8; abundance: once; CDR3nt: TGTGCCAGCAGCTTAACCCCGGGAAACTATGGCTACACCTTC; CDR3aa: CASSLTPGNYGYTF
d_gene: .; j_gene: TRBJ1-1; v_gene: TRBV28; abundance: .; CDR3nt: TGTGCCAGCAGAAAGGACCCTAACACTGAAGCTTTCTTT; CDR3aa: CASRKDPNTEAFF
d_gene: TRBD1; j_gene: TRBJ1-5; v_gene: TRBV4-2; abundance: .; CDR3nt: TGTGCCAGCAGCCAAGACGGACAGGGAGGCAATCGGCCCCAGCATTTT; CDR3aa: CASSQDGQGGNRPQHF